These 25 T cell receptor beta chains share one sample of origin, sequenced in a study of shared clonotypes between healthy human individuals. Clones were sequenced by immunoSEQ multiplex PCR, and TCRdb holds only the in-frame ones, with some missing. The repertoire includes around 2.1 million clones, approximately 96% of them detected once, and more than 0.1% sits in the top ten. Sequenced input: naive CD4+ T cells sorted from blood. Regarding subset: CD45RA+ positively selected. These receptor sequences come from a man between 18 and 35 years old in good health.

The gene calls are TRBV30 and TRBJ1-3; D not resolved. The CDR3 length is 15 residues. CDR1 is GTSNPN and CDR2 is SVGIG in the germline V gene (reference sequence). Trimming cost V 0 bases and J 0 bases, with 9 bases left between them. The CDR3, as DNA: TGTGCCTGGAGTGTGTCACGGTCCTCTGGAAACACCATATATTTT. Amino acid sequence: CAWSVSRSSGNTIYF.

The rearrangement joins TRBV5-1 to TRBJ2-1; D may correspond to TRBD1 or TRBD2 (5 bases each). The CDR3 runs to 15 residues. Germline-derived CDR1 and CDR2 are SGHRS and YFSETQ. V was clipped by 2 bases and J by 3 bases, with 12 bases between them. CDR3 amino acids: CASSLPGPNYNEQFF. In nucleotides, the CDR3 is TGCGCCAGCAGCTTACCGGGACCCAACTACAATGAGCAGTTCTTC.

The V call is TRBV5-6, the J call TRBJ2-7; no clear D. Trimming shortened V by 1 base and J by 2 bases, and 13 bases separated the two germline ends. Per germline, CDR1 SGHDT and CDR2 YYEEEE. The CDR3 sequence is 15 residues long. This CDR3 is CASSLRPQPAYEQYF. The CDR3 region has the DNA TGTGCCAGCAGCTTGCGGCCACAGCCCGCCTACGAGCAGTACTTC. Supplemented by reference TRBV5-6 and TRBJ2-7, the full variable domain reads DAGVTQSPTHLIKTRGQQVTLRCSPKSGHDTVSWYQQALGQGPQFIFQYYEEEERQRGNFPDRFSGHQFPNYSSELNVNALLLGDSALYLCASSLRPQPAYEQYFGPGTRLTVT.

The chain uses TRBV11-2 and TRBJ2-1, with 10 bases matching TRBD1. CDR3 length: 15 residues. Germline lookup yields CDR1 SGHAT and CDR2 FQNNGV. V lost 1 base and J lost 7; bases outside the gene matches: 4. The CDR3 nucleotides read TGTGCCAGCAGCTTAGGACAGGGGGCGGGGAATGAGCAGTTCTTC. As protein: CASSLGQGAGNEQFF.

V usage is TRBV18 and J usage is TRBJ1-1, with TRBD1 matching 10 bases. This CDR3 spans 15 amino acids. Germline values: CDR1 KGHSH, CDR2 LQKENI. Losses at the gene ends were 0 bases for V and 10 bases for J; bases not matched to a gene: 8. As DNA, the CDR3 is TGTGCCAGCTCACCACCGGGACAGGGGACTGTGGGAGCTTTCTTT. Protein product: CASSPPGQGTVGAFF.

In this sample, this clone turned up once. The chain's CDR3 is CAIRGQGSYNEQFF. DNA for the CDR3: TGTGCCATCAGGGGACAGGGTTCCTACAATGAGCAGTTCTTC. The rearrangement links TRBV10-3 to TRBJ2-1; 9 nucleotides match TRBD1. CDR1 is ENHRY and CDR2 is SYGVKD in the germline V gene. The J segment lost 1 base and the V segment lost 6 bases, leaving 1 base of the junction unmatched. The CDR3 runs to 14 residues.

The chain uses TRBV6-1 and TRBJ2-5, with a tentative D call TRBD2 (6 bases). The ends were cut back, 10 bases at V and 5 bases at J, with 11 bases in the middle. The germline CDR1 and CDR2 sequences are MNHNS and SASEGT. The CDR3 covers 11 residues. The CDR3 here is CAIGSSETQYF. The CDR3 DNA reads as TGTGCCATCGGGAGCTCGGAGACCCAGTACTTC.

This rearrangement joins TRBV10-3 to TRBJ1-1; weak D call: TRBD1 (5 bases). Per the germline V gene, CDR1 is ENHRY and CDR2 is SYGVKD. There are 13 residues in the CDR3. V was shortened by 7 bases and J by 7 bases, with 16 bases between the two germline ends. DNA for the CDR3: TGTGCCATCAATTCCAACGATCAGGGTGAAGCTTTCTTT. Amino acids: CAINSNDQGEAFF.

This chain links TRBV2 with TRBJ2-5; D uncertain. CDR3 length: 11 residues. V was shortened by 8 bases and J by 1 base, with 5 bases between the two germline ends. Germline CDR1 SNHLY, CDR2 FYNNEI. DNA of the CDR3: TGTGCCAGCGTTCTCCAAGAGACCCAGTACTTC. This sequence encodes CASVLQETQYF.

The table lists this clone with a few counts. The sample carries other DNA sequences with the same CDR3. The chain links TRBV15 to TRBJ2-5, with unresolved D. The CDR3 sequence is 11 residues long. V dropped 0 bases and J dropped 6 bases, with 2 bases sitting between them. The V gene's germline CDR1 is LNHNV and CDR2 YYDKDF (reference sequence). CDR3 sequence reads: CATSRDKTQYF. The CDR3 DNA sequence: TGTGCCACCAGCAGAGATAAGACCCAGTACTTC.

The V and J genes are TRBV2 and TRBJ1-4; D unresolved. Trimming stripped 7 bases from V and 2 bases from J, with 11 bases between. The CDR3 sequence is 14 residues long. The germline V gene encodes CDR1 SNHLY and CDR2 FYNNEI. The CDR3 nucleotides are TGTGCCAGCATCCGGTACTCTACTAATGAAAAACTGTTTTTT. It is translated as CASIRYSTNEKLFF.

This clone was found a few times. This chain links TRBV28 with TRBJ1-5; D gene unclear. This CDR3 has 15 amino acids. V was shortened by 3 bases and J by 0 bases, with 9 bases between the two germline ends. Germline-derived CDR1 and CDR2 are MDHEN and SYDVKM. CDR3 in amino acids: CASSFYPSSNQPQHF. The CDR3 nucleotides are TGTGCCAGCAGTTTCTATCCTAGTAGCAATCAGCCCCAGCATTTT.

This chain joins TRBV29-1 and TRBJ2-5, with 11 bases lining up with TRBD2. Losses at the gene ends were 0 bases for V and 2 bases for J; bases not matched to a gene: 5. This CDR3 has 16 residues. Germline V gene sequence: CDR1 SQVTM, CDR2 ANQGSEA. The CDR3 reads CSVEESSGRLQETQYF. CDR3 sequence (DNA): TGCAGCGTTGAAGAATCTAGCGGGAGGTTGCAAGAGACCCAGTACTTC.

This chain joins TRBV7-8 and TRBJ2-7, with a tentative D call TRBD1 (6 bases). With 1 base removed from V and 0 bases from J, the gap between germline ends came to 13 bases. There are 16 residues in the CDR3. Germline V gene sequence: CDR1 SGHVS, CDR2 FQNEAQ. DNA for the CDR3: TGTGCCAGCAGCTTAGTTCTGGGGGCCCACTCCTACGAGCAGTACTTC. Translated: CASSLVLGAHSYEQYF.

This clone was observed a single time. J is TRBJ1-2 and V is TRBV6-1; TRBD1 is a possible D gene (6 bases). The V end lost 6 bases, the J end lost 8 bases, and 22 bases lay between the germline ends. From germline, CDR1 is MNHNS and CDR2 SASEGT. The CDR3 is 15 amino acids. DNA of the CDR3: TGTGCCAGCAGCCTACTCAGGGGAGGGGACGGCGGCTACACCTTC. Translated: CASSLLRGGDGGYTF.

The chain recombines TRBV6-1 with TRBJ1-2; D is unresolved. Germline V CDR1 and CDR2: MNHNS, SASEGT. Between the trimmed V and J ends, which lost 0 bases and 1 base, there was a span of 9 bases. The CDR3 loop spans 15 amino acids. Here the CDR3 DNA reads TGTGCCAGCAGTGAAGCTGGGGTTTTTAACTATGGCTACACCTTC. This gives the protein CASSEAGVFNYGYTF.

The chain carries TRBV7-9 and TRBJ1-1; D ambiguous. CDR1 and CDR2 from the germline V gene are SEHNR and FQNEAQ (reference sequence). The CDR3 loop spans 12 amino acids. V lost 6 bases and J lost 0, with 5 bases in between. CDR3 in amino acids: CASRALNTEAFF. In DNA, the CDR3 is TGTGCCAGCAGGGCATTGAACACTGAAGCTTTCTTT.

V is TRBV5-6 and J is TRBJ1-4, with 8 bases aligning to TRBD1. Germline V gives CDR1 SGHDT, CDR2 YYEEEE. The V gene end was trimmed by 0 bases and the J gene end by 7 bases; junction bases not matched to a gene: 5. This CDR3 is 15 amino acids long. This CDR3 reads CASSLDRGGSEKLFF. The CDR3 coding sequence is TGTGCCAGCAGCTTGGACAGGGGGGGCAGTGAAAAACTGTTTTTT.

This clone was seen just once. This chain connects TRBV11-2 to TRBJ2-5, with a tentative D call TRBD2 (5 bases). This CDR3 has 14 residues. V was cut by 5 bases and J by 7 bases, with 17 bases left in between. The germline CDR1 and CDR2 sequences are SGHAT and FQNNGV. The CDR3 DNA sequence: TGTGCCAGCAGCCCAAACCTAGCTTCAGGGACCCAGTACTTC. Encoded protein: CASSPNLASGTQYF.

The rearrangement links TRBV9 to TRBJ1-1, with TRBD1 as a possible D gene (6 bases). CDR1 is SGDLS, CDR2 YYNGEE, per germline. The CDR3 is 14 residues long. Trimming removed 0 bases from V and 4 bases from J, with 10 bases in between. The CDR3 nucleotides are TGTGCCAGCAGCGTAGGTAGGGGGGGCACTGAAGCTTTCTTT. It yields the protein CASSVGRGGTEAFF.

On this clone itself: The junction differs from germline at one of its ends, possibly a read error. The chain joins TRBV7-7 to TRBJ2-5; 10 nucleotides line up with TRBD2. CDR3 length: 15 amino acids. Germline values: CDR1 SSHAT, CDR2 FNYEAQ (reference sequence). DNA of the CDR3: TGTGCTAGCAGCTTGGGACTAGCGAAACAAGAGACCCAGTACTTC. Amino acids: CASSLGLAKQETQYF. Full variable domain (rest looked up from reference TRBV7-7 and TRBJ2-5): GAGVSQSPRYKVTKRGQDVTLRCDPISSHATLYWYQQALGQGPEFLTYFNYEAQPDKSGLPSDRFSAERPEGSISTLTIQRTEQRDSAMYRCASSLGLAKQETQYFGPGTRLLVL.

This clone was recorded once. The chain combines TRBV6-1 with TRBJ1-1; D unresolved. V was cut by 4 bases and J by 0 bases, with 6 bases left in between. Germline V gene lookup returns CDR1 MNHNS and CDR2 SASEGT. The CDR3 has 13 residues. The CDR3 coding sequence is TGTGCCAGCAGTGGGTCCGTGAACACTGAAGCTTTCTTT. This sequence encodes CASSGSVNTEAFF.

This CDR3 reads CASRPGTEYNSPLHF. For the CDR3, the DNA is TGTGCCAGCCGACCCGGGACAGAGTATAATTCACCCCTCCACTTT. This chain uses TRBV18 with TRBJ1-6, with 7 bases aligning to TRBD1. The length of the CDR3 is 15 residues. From germline, CDR1 is KGHSH and CDR2 LQKENI. V dropped 8 bases and J dropped 4; count of bases not matched to a gene: 8.

The J gene is TRBJ2-2, the V gene TRBV5-6, with 9 bases that match TRBD1. The germline CDR1 and CDR2 sequences are SGHDT and YYEEEE. CDR3 length equals 17 residues. After removal of 5 bases from V and 4 bases from J, the junction contained 12 bases not matched to a gene. The CDR3 spells CASSLGQGFLSTGELFF. The CDR3 bases are TGTGCCAGCAGTCTAGGACAGGGGTTCCTCAGCACCGGGGAGCTGTTTTTT.

This chain uses TRBV10-1 with TRBJ2-1; possibly TRBD1 for D (6 bases). Germline CDR1 and CDR2: WNHNN and SYGVQD (reference sequence). The CDR3 consists of 16 residues. V gave up 0 bases and J gave up 2 bases, with 11 bases separating them. The CDR3 DNA is TGCGCCAGCAGTGAGTCGAGAGGACAGACCTACAATGAGCAGTTCTTC. Its translation is CASSESRGQTYNEQFF.